This T cell receptor beta chain was recorded in a study of breast tumors, draining lymph nodes, adjacent tissues. Overall study findings and caveats: Compared with lymph nodes, tumors were less diverse; compared with nontumor tissue, more. The lymph node origin of tumor T cells was framed as consistent with a hypothesis, not demonstrated.

Breast cancer patients provided tissue from their axillary draining lymph nodes. Ten or more counts support this clonotype. Its cognate antigen is unknown. One end of the junction fails to match germline, which may point to a read error. TCRdb reprocessed the multiplex PCR reads via MiXCR and lists one record per CDR3 protein. The sample yields fewer than 150,000 distinct CDR3 sequences, 21% seen once. The CDR3 is 16 residues long. J is TRBJ2-3 and V is TRBV12-3 or TRBV12-4; 7 bases match TRBD2. The source of this sequence is a female donor with breast cancer. Some clones in this sample may be carry-over from other donors' samples. The sequenced sample was axillary lymph node tissue. CDR3 amino acids: CASSSRLAADTHTQYF. The CDR3 nucleotides are TGTGCCAGCAGTTCCCGACTAGCCGCGGACACACATACGCAGTATTTT.